The rows below give T cell receptor beta chains drawn from one sample of a study of cytomegalovirus exposure and HLA in healthy donors. TCRdb keeps only in-frame clones here, not all; method: immunoSEQ multiplex PCR. The sample records 150,000 or so clones, 70% being singletons. The sequenced sample was PBMCs. These receptors all come from a young man in good health and CMV-seropositive. CDR3s include the opening cysteine and the closing phenylalanine or tryptophan. The D gene is left open where the match is weak. Only part of the rows carry a size: once, few, many, or a class if the clone is expanded.

clone_size	d_call	v_call	j_call	cdr3_nt	cdr3_aa
NA	NA	TRBV7-9	TRBJ2-5	TGTGCCAGCAGCCGAGCGCGAGAGACCCAGTACTTC	CASSRARETQYF
NA	NA	TRBV7-9	TRBJ2-1	TGTGCCAGCAGACGAGACTCGGCTGACAATGAGCAGTTCTTC	CASRRDSADNEQFF
NA	NA	TRBV6-1	TRBJ1-1	TGTGCCAGCAGTGAACTAAGGGGCGCGGGGGCTGAAGCTTTCTTT	CASSELRGAGAEAFF
once	NA	TRBV7-2	TRBJ2-1	TGTGCCAGCAGCTTAGCGCTAGAACTGGGTGAGCAGTTCTTC	CASSLALELGEQFF
few	TRBD1	TRBV6-1	TRBJ1-2	TGTGCCAGCACCCCCTCAGGGGGATCTGGCTACACCTTC	CASTPSGGSGYTF
NA	NA	TRBV29-1	TRBJ1-1	TGCAGCGTTGAGTCCCCCCCGGGGGGCACTGAAGCTTTCTTT	CSVESPPGGTEAFF
NA	NA	TRBV15	TRBJ1-4	TGTGCCACCAGCAGAGTGGAAGGAGGTGAAAAACTGTTTTTT	CATSRVEGGEKLFF
NA	TRBD2	TRBV7-6	TRBJ2-3	TGTGCCAGCAGCTTAGAAGGGGTTAGCGGGGGCCGAGCGGATACGCAGTATTTT	CASSLEGVSGGRADTQYF
NA	NA	TRBV19	TRBJ1-5	TGTGCCAGTAGTGCACAGAAAAATCAGCCCCAGCATTTT	CASSAQKNQPQHF
NA	NA	TRBV5-1	TRBJ1-1	TGCGCCAGCGACGCGGGGTGGGGGACTGAAGCTTTCTTT	CASDAGWGTEAFF
NA	TRBD1	TRBV6-5	TRBJ1-3	TGTGCCAGCAGGACAGGGTTTGGAAACACCATATATTTT	CASRTGFGNTIYF
NA	NA	TRBV2	TRBJ2-2	TGTGCCAGCAGGGGGACATGGAACACCGGGGAGCTGTTTTTT	CASRGTWNTGELFF
NA	TRBD2	TRBV11-2	TRBJ2-1	TGTGCCAGCAGCCCTAGCGGGGGGGCCTTGAATGAGCAGTTCTTC	CASSPSGGALNEQFF
NA	TRBD1	TRBV7-9	TRBJ1-4	TGTGCCAGCAGCCCGTCAGGGGGCTCAGGAAAACTGTTTTTT	CASSPSGGSGKLFF
few	NA	TRBV28	TRBJ1-4	TGTGCCAGCAGTTTCCAGGGCGCGTCTGAAAAACTGTTTTTT	CASSFQGASEKLFF
once	NA	TRBV11-2	TRBJ1-2	TGTGCCAGCAGCCCCCCCGAGGCGTACTATGGCTACACCTTC	CASSPPEAYYGYTF
NA	NA	TRBV5-4	TRBJ1-1	TGTGCCAGCAGCTTGCGGGGATCCCTTTTCACTGAAGCTTTCTTT	CASSLRGSLFTEAFF
NA	TRBD1	TRBV7-7	TRBJ2-2	TGTGCTAGCAGCCGAGACAGGGGGGGAACCGGGGAGCTGTTTTTT	CASSRDRGGTGELFF
NA	TRBD1	TRBV28	TRBJ1-3	TGTGCCAGCAGTTTCCAGGGGGCCTCTGGAAACACCATATATTTT	CASSFQGASGNTIYF
NA	NA	TRBV11-3	TRBJ2-1	TGTGCCAGCAGCCCCCGCGGGACTCTAGGGAGCGATGAGCAGTTCTTC	CASSPRGTLGSDEQFF
NA	TRBD1	TRBV6-1	TRBJ1-6	TGTGCCAGCAGTGTTACGGACAGGGGAGGTTCACCCCTCCACTTT	CASSVTDRGGSPLHF
NA	NA	TRBV28	TRBJ1-2	TGTGCCAGCAGTTTGTCTGCTAACTATGGCTACACCTTC	CASSLSANYGYTF
few	TRBD1	TRBV28	TRBJ2-3	TGTGCCAGCAGTACCTACACAGGGGAGCTCACAGATACGCAGTATTTT	CASSTYTGELTDTQYF
NA	NA	TRBV14	TRBJ2-6	TGTGCCAGCAGCCCCGGGACTGTCCTCTCTGGGGCCAACGTCCTGACTTTC	CASSPGTVLSGANVLTF
NA	NA	TRBV5-5	TRBJ2-5	TGTGCCAGCAGCTTGGTAGCGTACCAAGAGACCCAGTACTTC	CASSLVAYQETQYF
NA	NA	TRBV7-2	TRBJ2-5	TGTGCCAGCAGCTTAGACAGGGAGAAGAGGACCCAGTACTTC	CASSLDREKRTQYF
NA	TRBD1	TRBV18	TRBJ1-1	TGTGCCAGTGCAGGGGGCACTGAAGCTTTCTTT	CASAGGTEAFF
NA	TRBD1	TRBV9	TRBJ1-5	TGTGCCAGCAGACAGACCCGGGACAGAGGACAGCCCCAGCATTTT	CASRQTRDRGQPQHF
once	TRBD1	TRBV30	TRBJ1-5	TGTGCCTGGGGGGGACAGTCCAATCAGCCCCAGCATTTT	CAWGGQSNQPQHF
few	TRBD2	TRBV4-1	TRBJ2-5	TGCGCCAGCAGCCAAGGGGGGGCTAGCGGGGGATTTTTAGAGACCCAGTACTTC	CASSQGGASGGFLETQYF
NA	TRBD2	TRBV18	TRBJ2-3	TGTGCCAGCTCACCCCTAGCGGGGGGAGGGACACAAGATACGCAGTATTTT	CASSPLAGGGTQDTQYF
NA	NA	TRBV7-9	TRBJ2-5	TGTGCCAGCAGCTTAGGGGACCAGGGGCAAGAGACCCAGTACTTC	CASSLGDQGQETQYF
NA	TRBD1	TRBV19	TRBJ1-1	TGTGCCAGTAGTACCCAACAGGGGTTGAACACTGAAGCTTTCTTT	CASSTQQGLNTEAFF
NA	TRBD1	TRBV15	TRBJ1-1	TGTGCCACCAGCGGAAAGACAGGGACTGAAGCTTTCTTT	CATSGKTGTEAFF
NA	NA	TRBV7-2	TRBJ2-2	TGTGCCAGCAGCTTAGCCAGATACACCGGGGAGCTGTTTTTT	CASSLARYTGELFF
NA	NA	TRBV6-1	TRBJ1-2	TGTGCCAGCAGTGGAGGGCTTGGGGTTGGCTACACCTTC	CASSGGLGVGYTF
NA	NA	TRBV27	TRBJ2-5	TGTGCCAGCAGGGCAGGGTGGGGTGAGGCAAAAGAGACCCAGTACTTC	CASRAGWGEAKETQYF
NA	NA	TRBV4-2	TRBJ2-1	TGTGCCAGCAGTATCAGTGCGGATGAGCAGTTCTTC	CASSISADEQFF
NA	NA	TRBV4-2	TRBJ2-1	TGTGCCAGCAGCCAAGATCCACTAGCCCACAATGAGCAGTTCTTC	CASSQDPLAHNEQFF
few	TRBD2	TRBV30	TRBJ2-2	TGTGCCTGGAGACTAGCGGGTTCGAACACCGGGGAGCTGTTTTTT	CAWRLAGSNTGELFF
NA	TRBD1	TRBV6-5	TRBJ1-5	TGTGCCAGCAGTAAAAGACAGGGGGCCGGGCAGCCCCAGCATTTT	CASSKRQGAGQPQHF
NA	TRBD1	TRBV19	TRBJ1-5	TGTGCCAGTAGTATAGCCCTAGACAGGGGAGAGCAGCCCCAGCATTTT	CASSIALDRGEQPQHF
NA	NA	TRBV9	TRBJ2-5	TGTGCCAGCAGCGCAAACGTGGCCGGGGAGACCCAGTACTTC	CASSANVAGETQYF
NA	NA	TRBV28	TRBJ2-1	TGTGCCAGCAGCTGGACTACTTCTAGCTCCTACAATGAGCAGTTCTTC	CASSWTTSSSYNEQFF
few	TRBD1	TRBV2	TRBJ2-5	TGTGCCAGCAGTGCTTTAAGACAGGGAGAGACCCAGTACTTC	CASSALRQGETQYF
NA	TRBD2	TRBV29-1	TRBJ2-2	TGCAGCGTTGGAGCTAGCGGCCGCACCGGGGAGCTGTTTTTT	CSVGASGRTGELFF
NA	NA	TRBV4-1	TRBJ2-1	TGCGCCAGCAGCCAGGTCGGGAGCTCCTACAATGAGCAGTTCTTC	CASSQVGSSYNEQFF
NA	NA	TRBV29-1	TRBJ2-2	TGCAGCGTTGTTTTGCTGGCCCGCACGAACACCGGGGAGCTGTTTTTT	CSVVLLARTNTGELFF
few	NA	TRBV7-3	TRBJ1-1	TGTGCCAGCAGCCGCGCAAAACGAGGCGGGAACACTGAAGCTTTCTTT	CASSRAKRGGNTEAFF
NA	TRBD1	TRBV7-9	TRBJ1-2	TGTGCCAGCAGTTATCAATACCAAGGACAGGACTATGGCTACACCTTC	CASSYQYQGQDYGYTF